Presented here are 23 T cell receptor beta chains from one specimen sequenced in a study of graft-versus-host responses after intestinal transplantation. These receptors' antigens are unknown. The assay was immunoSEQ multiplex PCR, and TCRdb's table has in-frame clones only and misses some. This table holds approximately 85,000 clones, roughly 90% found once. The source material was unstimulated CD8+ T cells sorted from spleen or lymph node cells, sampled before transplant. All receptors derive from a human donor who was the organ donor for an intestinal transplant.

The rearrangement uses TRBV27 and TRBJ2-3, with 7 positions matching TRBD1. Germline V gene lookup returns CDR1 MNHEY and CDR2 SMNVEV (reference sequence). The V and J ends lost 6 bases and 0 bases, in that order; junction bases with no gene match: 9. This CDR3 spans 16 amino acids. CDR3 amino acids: CASSPPDRTSTDTQYF. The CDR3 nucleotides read TGTGCCAGCAGCCCCCCGGACAGGACTAGCACAGATACGCAGTATTTT.

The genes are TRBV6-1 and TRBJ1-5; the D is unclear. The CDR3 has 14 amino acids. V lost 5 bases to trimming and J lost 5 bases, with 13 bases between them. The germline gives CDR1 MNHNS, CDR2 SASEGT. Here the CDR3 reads CASSKGWVHQPQHF. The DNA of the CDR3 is TGTGCCAGCAGTAAAGGGTGGGTTCATCAGCCCCAGCATTTT.

The CDR3, as DNA: TGTGCCAGCAGTGAGGCAGGGGTAGGATATGGCTACACCTTC. Translation gives CASSEAGVGYGYTF. This chain uses TRBV25-1 with TRBJ1-2; D is perhaps TRBD1 (6 bases). Trimming took 3 bases from V and 5 from J, leaving 13 bases between them. The CDR3 is made up of 14 amino acids. CDR1 is MGHDK, CDR2 SYGVNS, per germline.

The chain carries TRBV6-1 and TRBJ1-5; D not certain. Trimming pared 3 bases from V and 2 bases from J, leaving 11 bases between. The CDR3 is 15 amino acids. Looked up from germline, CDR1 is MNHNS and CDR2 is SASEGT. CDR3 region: CASSDQVGGNQPQHF. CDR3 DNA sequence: TGTGCCAGCAGTGATCAGGTCGGAGGCAATCAGCCCCAGCATTTT.

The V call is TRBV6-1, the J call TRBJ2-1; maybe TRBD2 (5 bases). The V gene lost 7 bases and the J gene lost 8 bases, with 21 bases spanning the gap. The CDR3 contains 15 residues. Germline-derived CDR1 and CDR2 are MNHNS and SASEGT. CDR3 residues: CASTLVGIQGDEQFF. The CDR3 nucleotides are TGTGCCAGCACCCTAGTCGGGATTCAAGGCGATGAGCAGTTCTTC.

This chain's CDR3 is CASSLGDLWAGVDEQYF. CDR3 coding DNA: TGCGCCAGCAGCTTGGGGGATCTTTGGGCGGGCGTGGACGAGCAGTACTTC. The chain is built from TRBV5-1 and TRBJ2-7; D possibly corresponds to TRBD2 (5 bases). The germline V gene has CDR1 SGHRS and CDR2 YFSETQ. The CDR3 length is 17 residues. V was pared by 0 bases and J by 5 bases, with 21 bases between. Together with reference TRBV5-1 and TRBJ2-7, the CDR3 gives the full variable domain: KAGVTQTPRYLIKTRGQQVTLSCSPISGHRSVSWYQQTPGQGLQFLFEYFSETQRNKGNFPGRFSGRQFSNSRSEMNVSTLELGDSALYLCASSLGDLWAGVDEQYFGPGTRLTVT.

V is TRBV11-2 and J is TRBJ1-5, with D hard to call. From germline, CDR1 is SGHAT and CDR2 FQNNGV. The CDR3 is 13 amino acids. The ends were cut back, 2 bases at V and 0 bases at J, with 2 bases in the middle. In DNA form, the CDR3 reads TGTGCCAGCAGCTTAAGTAGCAATCAGCCCCAGCATTTT. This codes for CASSLSSNQPQHF.

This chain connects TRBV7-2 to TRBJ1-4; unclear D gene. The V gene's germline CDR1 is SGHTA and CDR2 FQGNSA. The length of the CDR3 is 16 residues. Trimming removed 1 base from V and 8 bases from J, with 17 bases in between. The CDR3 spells CASSLGNREFGEKLFF. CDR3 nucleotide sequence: TGTGCCAGCAGCTTAGGAAACCGGGAGTTTGGGGAAAAACTGTTTTTT.

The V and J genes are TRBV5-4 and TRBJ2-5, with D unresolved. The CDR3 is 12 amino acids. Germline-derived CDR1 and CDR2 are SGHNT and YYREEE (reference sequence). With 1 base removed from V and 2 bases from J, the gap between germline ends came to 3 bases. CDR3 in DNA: TGTGCCAGCAGCTTGACGCAAGAGACCCAGTACTTC. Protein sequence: CASSLTQETQYF.

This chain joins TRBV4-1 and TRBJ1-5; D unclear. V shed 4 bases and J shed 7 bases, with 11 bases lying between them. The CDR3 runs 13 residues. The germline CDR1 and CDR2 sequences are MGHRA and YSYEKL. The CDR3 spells CASSLDPFQPQHF. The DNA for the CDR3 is TGCGCCAGCAGCCTCGACCCTTTCCAGCCCCAGCATTTT.

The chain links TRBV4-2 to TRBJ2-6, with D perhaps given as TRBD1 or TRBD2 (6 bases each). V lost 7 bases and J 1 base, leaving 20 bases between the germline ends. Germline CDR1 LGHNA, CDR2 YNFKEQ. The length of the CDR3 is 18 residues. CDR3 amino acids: CASTVGGSPKSGANVLTF. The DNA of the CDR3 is TGTGCCAGCACGGTCGGGGGCTCGCCTAAATCTGGGGCCAACGTCCTGACTTTC.

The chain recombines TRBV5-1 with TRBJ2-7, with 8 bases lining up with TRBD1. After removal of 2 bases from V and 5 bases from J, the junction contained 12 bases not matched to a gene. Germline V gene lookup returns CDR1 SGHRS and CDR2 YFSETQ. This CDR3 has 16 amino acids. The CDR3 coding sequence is TGCGCCAGCAGCTTCGGACAGGGCGAAATCGTCCACGAGCAGTACTTC. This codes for CASSFGQGEIVHEQYF.

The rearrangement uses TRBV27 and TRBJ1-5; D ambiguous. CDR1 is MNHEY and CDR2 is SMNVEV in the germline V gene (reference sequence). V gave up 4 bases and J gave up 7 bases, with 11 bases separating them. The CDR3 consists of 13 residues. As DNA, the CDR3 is TGTGCCAGCAGTTCCTTTGGGCAGCAGCCCCAGCATTTT. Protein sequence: CASSSFGQQPQHF.

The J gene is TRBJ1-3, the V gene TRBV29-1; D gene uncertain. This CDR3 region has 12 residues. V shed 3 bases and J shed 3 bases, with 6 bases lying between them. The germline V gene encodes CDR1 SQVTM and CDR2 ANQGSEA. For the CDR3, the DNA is TGCAGCGTTGAGGCGGATGGAAACACCATATATTTT. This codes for CSVEADGNTIYF. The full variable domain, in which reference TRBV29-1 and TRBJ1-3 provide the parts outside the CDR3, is SAVISQKPSRDICQRGTSLTIQCQVDSQVTMMFWYRQQPGQSLTLIATANQGSEATYESGFVIDKFPISRPNLTFSTLTVSNMSPEDSSIYLCSVEADGNTIYFGEGSWLTVV.

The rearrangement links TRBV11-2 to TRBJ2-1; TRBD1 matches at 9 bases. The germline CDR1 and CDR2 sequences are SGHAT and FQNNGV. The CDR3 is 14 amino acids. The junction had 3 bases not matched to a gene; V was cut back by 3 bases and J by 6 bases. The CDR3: CASSLGQGGNEQFF. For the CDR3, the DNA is TGTGCCAGCAGCTTGGGACAGGGAGGCAATGAGCAGTTCTTC.

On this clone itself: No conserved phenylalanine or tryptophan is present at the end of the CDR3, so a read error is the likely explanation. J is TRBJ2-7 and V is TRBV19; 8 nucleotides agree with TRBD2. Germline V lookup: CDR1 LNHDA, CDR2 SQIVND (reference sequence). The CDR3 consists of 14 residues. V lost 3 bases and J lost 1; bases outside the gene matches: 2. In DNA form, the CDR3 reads TGTGCCAGTAGTATCGGGGGGGTTTCCTACGAGCAGTACCTC. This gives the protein CASSIGGVSYEQYL.

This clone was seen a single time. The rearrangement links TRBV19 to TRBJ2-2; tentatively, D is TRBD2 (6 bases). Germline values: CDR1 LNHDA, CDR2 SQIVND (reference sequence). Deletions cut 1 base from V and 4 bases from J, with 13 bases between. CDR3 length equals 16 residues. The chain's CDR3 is CASSIGGRESTGELFF. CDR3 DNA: TGTGCCAGTAGTATAGGTGGCCGGGAGAGCACCGGGGAGCTGTTTTTT.

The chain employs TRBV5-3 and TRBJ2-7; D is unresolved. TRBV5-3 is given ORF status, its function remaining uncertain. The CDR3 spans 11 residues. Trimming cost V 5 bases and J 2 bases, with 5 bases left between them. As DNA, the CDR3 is TGTGCCAGAAGGGGTCCCTACGAGCAGTACTTC. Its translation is CARRGPYEQYF.

The CDR3 DNA follows: TGTGCCAGCAGTTATACAGGGGATATGCGGTCGGCTTTCTTT. Translating it yields CASSYTGDMRSAFF. This chain joins TRBV25-1 and TRBJ1-1, with TRBD1 matching 7 bases. CDR1 and CDR2 (germline): MGHDK, SYGVNS. The ends lost 5 bases at V and 11 bases at J; junction bases unmatched: 14. The CDR3 spans 14 residues.

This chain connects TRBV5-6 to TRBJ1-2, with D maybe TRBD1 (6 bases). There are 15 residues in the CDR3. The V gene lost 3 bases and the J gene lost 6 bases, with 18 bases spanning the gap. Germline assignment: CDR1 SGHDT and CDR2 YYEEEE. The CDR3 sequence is CASSSTQGGPNGYTF. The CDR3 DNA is TGTGCCAGCAGCTCCACACAGGGAGGGCCCAATGGCTACACCTTC.

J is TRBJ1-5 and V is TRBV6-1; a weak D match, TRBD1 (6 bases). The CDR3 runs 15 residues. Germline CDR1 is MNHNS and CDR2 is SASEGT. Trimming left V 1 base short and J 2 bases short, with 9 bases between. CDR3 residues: CASSEGEGGNQPQHF. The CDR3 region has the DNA TGTGCCAGCAGTGAAGGGGAGGGGGGCAATCAGCCCCAGCATTTT.

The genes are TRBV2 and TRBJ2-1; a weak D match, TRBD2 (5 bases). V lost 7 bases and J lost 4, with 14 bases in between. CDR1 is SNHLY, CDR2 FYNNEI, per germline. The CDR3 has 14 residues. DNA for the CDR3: TGTGCCAGCATTGATGGGCGGGCGTACAATGAGCAGTTCTTC. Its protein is CASIDGRAYNEQFF.

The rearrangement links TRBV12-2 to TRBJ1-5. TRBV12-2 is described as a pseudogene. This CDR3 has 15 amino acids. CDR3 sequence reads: CASRLGPDHHQPQHF. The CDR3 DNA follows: TGTGCAAGTCGCTTAGGACCGGACCATCATCAGCCCCAGCATTTT.